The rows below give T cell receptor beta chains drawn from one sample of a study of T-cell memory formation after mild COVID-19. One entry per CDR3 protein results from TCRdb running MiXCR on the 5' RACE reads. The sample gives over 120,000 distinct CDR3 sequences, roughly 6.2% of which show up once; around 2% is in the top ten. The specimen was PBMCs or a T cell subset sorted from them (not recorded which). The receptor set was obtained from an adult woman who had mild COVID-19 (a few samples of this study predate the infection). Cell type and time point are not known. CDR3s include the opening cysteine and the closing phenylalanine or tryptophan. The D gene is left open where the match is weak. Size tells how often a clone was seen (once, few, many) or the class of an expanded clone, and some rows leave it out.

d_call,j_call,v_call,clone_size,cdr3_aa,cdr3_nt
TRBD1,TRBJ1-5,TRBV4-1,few,CASSQDTGTGGRWGNQPQHF,TGCGCCAGCAGCCAAGATACAGGGACAGGGGGAAGATGGGGCAATCAGCCCCAGCATTTT
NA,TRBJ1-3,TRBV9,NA,CASSAIQADTIYF,TGTGCCAGCAGCGCCATACAAGCAGACACCATATATTTT
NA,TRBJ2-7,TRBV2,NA,CASNGGEQYF,TGTGCCAGCAACGGAGGCGAGCAGTACTTC
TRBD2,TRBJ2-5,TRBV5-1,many,CASSRSTSGGQETQYF,TGCGCCAGCAGCAGATCGACTAGCGGGGGGCAAGAGACCCAGTACTTC
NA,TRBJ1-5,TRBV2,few,CASSESGYQPQHF,TGTGCCAGCAGTGAATCAGGCTATCAGCCCCAGCATTTT
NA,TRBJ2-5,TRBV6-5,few,CASSYSIAAGEKETQYF,TGTGCCAGCAGTTACTCGATAGCGGCAGGCGAGAAAGAGACCCAGTACTTC
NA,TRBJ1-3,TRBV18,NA,CASSPQKQGPISGNTIYF,TGTGCCAGCTCACCCCAGAAACAGGGACCGATCTCTGGAAACACCATATATTTT
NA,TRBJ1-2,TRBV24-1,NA,CATSNGQTKANYGYTF,TGTGCCACCAGTAATGGACAGACCAAAGCTAACTATGGCTACACCTTC
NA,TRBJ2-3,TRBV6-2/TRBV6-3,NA,CASREPLRGDTQYF,TGTGCCAGCAGAGAACCACTGCGGGGAGATACGCAGTATTTT
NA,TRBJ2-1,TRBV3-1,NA,CASSQDSSLWQFF,TGTGCCAGCAGCCAAGATTCCAGCTTGTGGCAGTTCTTC
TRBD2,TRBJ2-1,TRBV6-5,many,CASRTDLAGHEQFF,TGTGCCAGCAGAACCGATCTAGCGGGCCATGAGCAGTTCTTC
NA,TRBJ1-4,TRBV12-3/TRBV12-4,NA,CASCRTNEKLFF,TGTGCCAGCTGTAGAACTAATGAAAAACTGTTTTTT
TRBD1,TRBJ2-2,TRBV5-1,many,CASSLRLRTGNTGELFF,TGCGCCAGCAGCTTGAGGCTCAGGACAGGGAACACCGGGGAGCTGTTTTTT
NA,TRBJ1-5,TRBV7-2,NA,CASSLNAGNQPQHF,TGTGCCAGCAGCCTCAACGCGGGCAATCAGCCCCAGCATTTT
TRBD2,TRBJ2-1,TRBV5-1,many,CASSLTSGSAGDEQFF,TGCGCCAGCAGCTTGACTAGCGGGAGTGCCGGGGATGAGCAGTTCTTC
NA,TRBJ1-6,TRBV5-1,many,CASSPSGLLTSPLHF,TGCGCCAGCAGCCCATCGGGACTCTTAACTTCACCCCTCCACTTT
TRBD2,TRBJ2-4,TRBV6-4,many,CASSPTSGSIQYF,TGTGCCAGCAGTCCGACTAGCGGATCCATTCAGTACTTC
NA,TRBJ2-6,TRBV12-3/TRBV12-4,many,CASTLSSGANVLTF,TGTGCCAGCACTCTGAGCTCTGGGGCCAACGTCCTGACTTTC
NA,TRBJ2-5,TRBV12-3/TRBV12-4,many,CASSLYGETQYF,TGTGCCAGCAGCCTATATGGGGAGACCCAGTACTTC
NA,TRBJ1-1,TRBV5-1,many,CASSFGGSVNTEAFF,TGCGCCAGCAGCTTTGGGGGGTCCGTGAACACTGAAGCTTTCTTT
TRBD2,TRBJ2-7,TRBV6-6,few,CASSPSGGLHSEQYF,TGTGCCAGCAGTCCAAGCGGGGGGTTACACAGTGAGCAGTACTTC
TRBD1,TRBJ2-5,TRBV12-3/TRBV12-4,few,CASSLLPGQGKETQYF,TGTGCCAGCAGTTTATTACCGGGACAGGGGAAAGAGACCCAGTACTTC
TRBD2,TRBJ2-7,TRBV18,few,CASRPSGSGEQYF,TGTGCCAGCAGGCCCAGCGGGAGCGGCGAGCAGTACTTC
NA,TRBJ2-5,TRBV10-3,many,CAISEVGEETQYF,TGTGCCATCAGTGAGGTCGGGGAAGAGACCCAGTACTTC
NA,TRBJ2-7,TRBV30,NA,CAWTRSPSYEQYF,TGTGCCTGGACGCGATCTCCCTCCTACGAGCAGTACTTC
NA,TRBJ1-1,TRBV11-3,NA,CASSGLDRRSEAFF,TGTGCCAGCAGCGGTTTGGACAGACGGTCTGAAGCTTTCTTT
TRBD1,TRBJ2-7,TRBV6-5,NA,CASSYDRGPYEQYF,TGTGCCAGCAGTTACGACAGGGGGCCGTACGAGCAGTACTTC
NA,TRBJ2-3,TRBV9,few,CASSVVGGMATDTQYF,TGTGCCAGCAGCGTAGTGGGCGGGATGGCGACAGATACGCAGTATTTT
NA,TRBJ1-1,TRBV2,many,CASTHSGGTEAFF,TGTGCCAGCACCCACTCGGGGGGAACTGAAGCTTTCTTT
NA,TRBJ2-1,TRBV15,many,CATSRVGGNEQFF,TGTGCCACCAGCAGAGTCGGGGGTAATGAGCAGTTCTTC
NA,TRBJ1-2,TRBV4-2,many,CASSQFAGAVSGYTF,TGTGCCAGCAGCCAATTTGCGGGGGCGGTTTCCGGCTACACCTTC
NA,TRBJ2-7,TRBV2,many,CASSAGYYEQYF,TGTGCCAGCAGTGCTGGGTACTACGAGCAGTACTTC
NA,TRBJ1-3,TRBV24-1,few,CATSDSGGSGNTIYF,TGTGCCACCAGTGATTCAGGTGGCTCTGGAAACACCATATATTTT
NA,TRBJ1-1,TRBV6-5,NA,CASSPSTGSNTEAFF,TGTGCCAGCAGCCCTTCGACAGGATCTAACACTGAAGCTTTCTTT
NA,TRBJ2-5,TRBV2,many,CASRTSRETQYF,TGTGCCAGCAGGACTAGTCGGGAGACCCAGTACTTC
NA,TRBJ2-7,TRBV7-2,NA,CASSPRAGTTYEQYF,TGTGCCAGCAGCCCACGGGCGGGGACCACCTACGAGCAGTACTTC
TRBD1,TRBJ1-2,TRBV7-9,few,CASSATGQGHGYTF,TGTGCCAGCAGCGCTACTGGACAGGGCCATGGCTACACCTTC
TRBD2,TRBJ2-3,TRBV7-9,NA,CASRGLAGPDTQYF,TGTGCCAGCAGGGGACTAGCGGGACCAGATACGCAGTATTTT
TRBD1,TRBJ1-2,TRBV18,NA,CASSPGQGETYGYTF,TGTGCCAGCTCACCGGGACAGGGGGAAACCTATGGCTACACCTTC
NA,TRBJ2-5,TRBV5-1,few,CASSLDVTSSGTQYF,TGCGCCAGCAGCTTGGATGTTACTAGCTCGGGGACCCAGTACTTC
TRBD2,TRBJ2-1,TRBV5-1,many,CASSAGTSGREFF,TGCGCCAGCAGCGCCGGGACTAGCGGGAGAGAGTTCTTC
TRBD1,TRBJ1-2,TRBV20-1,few,CSARGTASYGYTF,TGCAGTGCTAGGGGGACAGCTTCCTATGGCTACACCTTC
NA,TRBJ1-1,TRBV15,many,CATRNFQGPGTEAFF,TGTGCCACGAGAAACTTTCAGGGTCCGGGCACTGAAGCTTTCTTT
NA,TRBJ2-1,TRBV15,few,CATSGGSAGNEQFF,TGTGCCACCAGCGGAGGGAGCGCGGGCAATGAGCAGTTCTTC
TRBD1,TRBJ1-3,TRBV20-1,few,CSAGDREVRHTIYF,TGCAGTGCCGGGGACAGGGAGGTTAGACACACCATATATTTT
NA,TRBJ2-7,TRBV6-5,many,CASSLTAAYEQYF,TGTGCCAGCAGCTTAACTGCTGCCTACGAGCAGTACTTC
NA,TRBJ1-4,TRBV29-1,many,CSVREGEKLFF,TGCAGCGTCAGGGAGGGTGAAAAACTGTTTTTT
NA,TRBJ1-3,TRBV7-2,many,CASSLRASGNTIYF,TGTGCCAGCAGCTTAAGGGCCTCTGGAAACACCATATATTTT
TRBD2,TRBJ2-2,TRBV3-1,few,CASSRKGTSGELFF,TGTGCCAGCAGCCGAAAAGGGACTAGCGGGGAGCTGTTTTTT
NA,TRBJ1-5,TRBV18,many,CASSPPPPEPQHF,TGTGCCAGCTCACCACCACCGCCGGAGCCCCAGCATTTT
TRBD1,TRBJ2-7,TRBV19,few,CASSRSGTGAYEQYF,TGTGCCAGTAGTAGGTCCGGGACAGGGGCCTACGAGCAGTACTTC
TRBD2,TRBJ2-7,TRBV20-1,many,CSASPSGGAEQYF,TGCAGTGCTAGTCCCAGCGGGGGAGCCGAGCAGTACTTC
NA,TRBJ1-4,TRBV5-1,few,CASSWGPRANEKLFF,TGCGCCAGCAGCTGGGGACCGAGAGCTAATGAAAAACTGTTTTTT